One sample yielded the 19 T cell receptor beta chains listed below, sequenced in a study of blood T cell repertoires in COVID-19. Only in-frame clones appear in the TCRdb table, and some are missing; sequencing was by immunoSEQ multiplex PCR. Here the sample spans under 50,000 clones, roughly four fifths being singletons. Sample: peripheral blood. The receptors originated from a man aged 40-49 years with acute or convalescent COVID-19.

This sequence joins TRBV3-1 (or the pseudogene TRBV3-2) and TRBJ1-2, with a possible D match to TRBD1 (6 bases). Trimming left V 5 bases short and J 4 bases short, with 14 bases between. The germline CDR1 and CDR2 sequences are LGHDT and YNNKEL (reference sequence). CDR3 size: 14 residues. CDR3 amino acids: CASSAQGYIYGYTF. The CDR3 DNA follows: TGTGCCAGCAGCGCCCAGGGGTATATCTATGGCTACACCTTC.

The rearrangement links TRBV5-1 to TRBJ1-1; 11 nucleotides line up with TRBD1. The CDR3 sequence is 15 residues long. Per germline, CDR1 SGHRS and CDR2 YFSETQ. With V trimmed by 0 bases and J by 5 bases, 3 bases remained unmatched. The CDR3 DNA reads as TGCGCCAGCAGCTTGGGGACAGGGGGCAATACTGAAGCTTTCTTT. Protein: CASSLGTGGNTEAFF.

This sequence joins TRBV9 and TRBJ1-4; TRBD1 is a possible D gene (5 bases). V was cut by 4 bases and J by 7 bases, with 17 bases left in between. The CDR3 spans 15 residues. CDR1 SGDLS and CDR2 YYNGEE come from the germline V gene. The CDR3 reads CASSFTAGLSEKLFF. The CDR3 DNA follows: TGTGCCAGCAGCTTCACGGCAGGGCTCAGTGAAAAACTGTTTTTT.

The chain uses TRBV2 and TRBJ1-1; no reliable D call. Germline-derived CDR1 and CDR2 are SNHLY and FYNNEI. Trimming took 4 bases from V and 3 from J, leaving 9 bases between them. The CDR3 covers 13 residues. The CDR3 nucleotides read TGTGCCAGCAGTGCTAGTTCATACACTGAAGCTTTCTTT. Translation: CASSASSYTEAFF.

J is TRBJ2-3 and V is TRBV15, with D tentatively TRBD1 (6 bases). The CDR3 runs 14 residues. CDR1 is LNHNV and CDR2 is YYDKDF in the germline V gene (reference sequence). V lost 6 bases and J 2 bases, leaving 12 bases between the germline ends. CDR3 in amino acids: CATRTGTYTDTQYF. The CDR3 DNA reads TGTGCCACCAGAACCGGGACATACACAGATACGCAGTATTTT. Variable domain in full (rest from reference TRBV15 and TRBJ2-3): DAMVIQNPRYQVTQFGKPVTLSCSQTLNHNVMYWYQQKSSQAPKLLFHYYDKDFNNEADTPDNFQSRRPNTSFCFLDIRSPGLGDTAMYLCATRTGTYTDTQYFGPGTRLTVL.

This clone was counted between two and nine times. This CDR3 is also generated by other DNA sequences in the sample. The V gene is TRBV19, the J gene TRBJ2-7; D gene uncertain. The CDR3 contains 13 residues. Trimming took 3 bases from V and 1 from J, leaving 7 bases between them. The germline CDR1 and CDR2 sequences are LNHDA and SQIVND (reference sequence). The CDR3 is CASSISRSYEQYF. The CDR3 nucleotides read TGTGCCAGTAGTATCTCCAGGTCCTACGAGCAGTACTTC.

The chain combines TRBV28 with TRBJ2-5, with TRBD1 as a possible D gene (5 bases). V lost 3 bases to trimming and J lost 2 bases, with 10 bases between them. Germline lookup yields CDR1 MDHEN and CDR2 SYDVKM. This CDR3 is 14 amino acids long. The CDR3 DNA sequence: TGTGCCAGCAGTTTGACAGCCTCTCAAGAGACCCAGTACTTC. Encoded protein: CASSLTASQETQYF.

The chain has TRBV5-1 and TRBJ1-5; TRBD1 is a possible D gene (6 bases). Germline V lookup: CDR1 SGHRS, CDR2 YFSETQ. CDR3 length equals 16 residues. Trimming removed 0 bases at V and 1 base at J, with 11 bases between. CDR3 in DNA: TGCGCCAGCAGCTTGGGGGACACCCGGAGCAATCAGCCCCAGCATTTT. This sequence encodes CASSLGDTRSNQPQHF.

V and J are TRBV18 and TRBJ1-4, with 9 nucleotides matching TRBD1. The germline CDR1 and CDR2 sequences are KGHSH and LQKENI. This CDR3 region has 17 residues. Unmatched junction bases numbered 8, after V lost 4 bases and J lost 2 bases. CDR3 DNA: TGTGCCAGCTCACAAATGGACAGGGGTAGGACTAATGAAAAACTGTTTTTT. Residues: CASSQMDRGRTNEKLFF.

The rearrangement uses TRBV2 and TRBJ2-1; a possible D gene is TRBD1 (5 bases). Germline loops: CDR1 SNHLY, CDR2 FYNNEI. V was clipped by 0 bases and J by 7 bases, with 16 bases between them. The CDR3 sequence is 16 residues long. CDR3 residues: CASSEAETGNRNEQFF. CDR3 DNA: TGTGCCAGCAGTGAAGCGGAAACAGGAAACCGGAATGAGCAGTTCTTC.

The V call is TRBV9, the J call TRBJ2-3; 8 nucleotides line up with TRBD2. The CDR3 totals 15 residues. V gave up 3 bases and J gave up 4 bases; unmatched junction bases: 7. CDR1 SGDLS and CDR2 YYNGEE come from the germline V gene. The CDR3 DNA sequence: TGTGCCAGCAGCGCCATCGGGGGGGCAGCAGATACGCAGTATTTT. This translates into CASSAIGGAADTQYF. The entire variable domain, with the rest obtained from reference TRBV9 and TRBJ2-3, is as follows: DSGVTQTPKHLITATGQRVTLRCSPRSGDLSVYWYQQSLDQGLQFLIQYYNGEERAKGNILERFSAQQFPDLHSELNLSSLELGDSALYFCASSAIGGAADTQYFGPGTRLTVL.

This clone was counted a few times. The V call is TRBV20-1, the J call TRBJ1-5, with a tentative D call TRBD1 (5 bases). In germline, CDR1 is DFQATT, CDR2 SNEGSKA (reference sequence). With 3 bases removed from V and 5 bases from J, the gap between germline ends came to 14 bases. This CDR3 is 14 amino acids long. The CDR3 nucleotides read TGCAGTGCTAGTAGAAGGGGCGCCTATCAGCCCCAGCATTTT. Protein product: CSASRRGAYQPQHF.

This rearrangement joins TRBV5-1 to TRBJ2-3; D may be TRBD2 (6 bases). The CDR3 runs to 15 residues. The V end lost 0 bases, the J end lost 5 bases, and 13 bases lay between the germline ends. Germline V lookup: CDR1 SGHRS, CDR2 YFSETQ. In DNA, the CDR3 is TGCGCCAGCAGCTTGGGGCGCCCCGGGGGAGATACGCAGTATTTT. It codes for CASSLGRPGGDTQYF. The whole variable domain, remainder taken from reference TRBV5-1 and TRBJ2-3, is KAGVTQTPRYLIKTRGQQVTLSCSPISGHRSVSWYQQTPGQGLQFLFEYFSETQRNKGNFPGRFSGRQFSNSRSEMNVSTLELGDSALYLCASSLGRPGGDTQYFGPGTRLTVL.

The chain couples TRBV18 to TRBJ1-6; a possible D gene is TRBD1 (5 bases). Trimming cost V 3 bases and J 9 bases, with 15 bases left between them. The CDR3 is 15 residues long. Germline loops: CDR1 KGHSH, CDR2 LQKENI. As DNA, the CDR3 is TGTGCCAGCTCACCGTCGGACGGGGGAAGTTCACCCCTCCACTTT. It encodes CASSPSDGGSSPLHF.

The chain is built from TRBV10-2 and TRBJ1-3; no definite D call. The CDR3 has 13 residues. Germline V CDR1 and CDR2: WSHSY, SAAADI. Deletions cut 5 bases from V and 4 bases from J, with 9 bases between. The CDR3 DNA reads TGCGCCAGCAGTCCGGGTTTCGGAAACACCATATATTTT. Residues: CASSPGFGNTIYF.

The V call is TRBV18, the J call TRBJ2-7; D is perhaps TRBD1 (5 bases). Germline loops: CDR1 KGHSH, CDR2 LQKENI. The CDR3 totals 17 residues. Trimming cost V 4 bases and J 0 bases, with 19 bases left between them. CDR3 coding DNA: TGTGCCAGCTCACGAAGTACAGGAGAACTTAGCTCCTACGAGCAGTACTTC. Amino acid sequence: CASSRSTGELSSYEQYF.

V and J are TRBV5-1 and TRBJ1-2; 9 bases are a match to TRBD1. This CDR3 is built from 13 residues. Trimming took 0 bases from V and 6 from J; bases not matched to a gene: 0. Germline lookup yields CDR1 SGHRS and CDR2 YFSETQ. The CDR3 sequence: CASSLGTGDGYTF. The CDR3 DNA reads as TGCGCCAGCAGCTTGGGGACAGGGGATGGCTACACCTTC.

The V call is TRBV7-2, the J call TRBJ2-3; 9 nucleotides match TRBD2. V lost 5 bases and J lost 0; bases outside the gene matches: 12. Germline V gives CDR1 SGHTA, CDR2 FQGNSA. The CDR3 has 18 amino acids. This CDR3 is CASSAPLSSGGSTDTQYF. In DNA, the CDR3 is TGTGCCAGCAGCGCCCCTCTGAGTAGCGGGGGAAGCACAGATACGCAGTATTTT.

The gene calls are TRBV19 and TRBJ2-7, with 7 bases aligning to TRBD1. Trimming at V came to 3 bases and at J to 4 bases, leaving 18 bases not matched to a gene. CDR3 size: 18 residues. Germline CDR1 is LNHDA and CDR2 is SQIVND (reference sequence). The CDR3 DNA is TGTGCCAGTAGTATCTTTCCCGGGCCTGAGGGGGCTCGGTACGAGCAGTACTTC. Translating it yields CASSIFPGPEGARYEQYF.